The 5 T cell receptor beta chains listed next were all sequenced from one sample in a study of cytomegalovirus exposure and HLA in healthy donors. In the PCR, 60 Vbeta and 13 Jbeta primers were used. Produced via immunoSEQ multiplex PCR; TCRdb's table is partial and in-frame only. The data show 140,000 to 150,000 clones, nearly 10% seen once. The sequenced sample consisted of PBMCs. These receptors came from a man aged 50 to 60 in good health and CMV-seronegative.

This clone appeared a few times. The CDR3: CSVDLGQGGVQTYEQYF. CDR3 DNA sequence: TGCAGCGTTGACCTGGGACAGGGTGGGGTACAGACCTACGAGCAGTACTTC. The V gene is TRBV29-1, the J gene TRBJ2-7; TRBD1 matches at 9 bases. Looked up from germline, CDR1 is SQVTM and CDR2 is ANQGSEA. The V segment lost 3 bases and the J segment 2 bases; nucleotides outside the gene matches: 14. This CDR3 is built from 17 residues.

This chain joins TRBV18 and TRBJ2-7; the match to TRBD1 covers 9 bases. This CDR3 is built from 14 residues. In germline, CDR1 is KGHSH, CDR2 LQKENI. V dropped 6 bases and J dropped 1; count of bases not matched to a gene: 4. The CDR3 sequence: CASSQGQGSYEQYF. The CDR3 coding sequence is TGTGCCAGCTCCCAGGGACAGGGTTCCTACGAGCAGTACTTC. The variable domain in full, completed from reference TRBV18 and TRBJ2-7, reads NAGVMQNPRHLVRRRGQEARLRCSPMKGHSHVYWYRQLPEEGLKFMVYLQKENIIDESGMPKERFSAEFPKEGPSILRIQQVVRGDSAAYFCASSQGQGSYEQYFGPGTRLTVT.

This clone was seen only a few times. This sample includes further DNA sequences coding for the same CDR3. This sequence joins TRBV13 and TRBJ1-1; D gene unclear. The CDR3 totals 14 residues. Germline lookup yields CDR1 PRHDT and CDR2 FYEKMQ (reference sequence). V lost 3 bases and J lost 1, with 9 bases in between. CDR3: CASSFQPGNTEAFF. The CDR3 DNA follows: TGTGCCAGCAGCTTCCAGCCAGGGAACACTGAAGCTTTCTTT.

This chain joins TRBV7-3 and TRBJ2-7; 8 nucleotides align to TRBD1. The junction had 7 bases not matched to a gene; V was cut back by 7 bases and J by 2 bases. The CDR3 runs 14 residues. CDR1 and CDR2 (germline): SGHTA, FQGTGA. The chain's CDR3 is CASKQNRGAYEQYF. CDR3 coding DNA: TGTGCCAGCAAACAAAACAGGGGGGCCTACGAGCAGTACTTC.

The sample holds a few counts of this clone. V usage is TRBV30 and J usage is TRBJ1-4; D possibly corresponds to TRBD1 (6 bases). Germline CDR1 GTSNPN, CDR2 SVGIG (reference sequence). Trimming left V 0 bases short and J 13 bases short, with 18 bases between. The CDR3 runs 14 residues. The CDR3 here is CAWSVRGGPSGLFF. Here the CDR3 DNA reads TGTGCCTGGAGTGTACGGGGGGGCCCCAGCGGACTGTTTTTT.